One and the same sample provided the 29 T cell receptor beta chains below, sequenced in a study of shared clonotypes between healthy human individuals (dated by TCRdb to between 2020 and 2021). Libraries were made using the immunoSEQ multiplex PCR assay. This immuneACCESS table, as held by TCRdb, lists in-frame sequences with V and J called but not all clones. Of the missing ones, under half trace to an unresolved V gene in checked studies; the others have no known cause. The sample has 2 million to 3 million clones on record, approximately 93% of them singletons. In total, the top ten clones hold more than 0.35% of the sample. The sample comprised naive CD4+ T cells from PBMCs. The cell subset or site label here, explained by the study, means: CD45RA+ positively selected. Source of these receptors: a young man in good health. Some clones in this sample may be carry-over from other donors' samples.

The chain couples TRBV7-2 to TRBJ2-7; the match to TRBD1 covers 11 bases. The ends lost 3 bases at V and 3 bases at J; junction bases unmatched: 13. This CDR3 has 18 residues. The germline CDR1 and CDR2 sequences are SGHTA and FQGNSA. The CDR3, as DNA: TGTGCCAGCAGCTTCCTTGGTGGGTTCGGGACAGGGGGCTACGAGCAGTACTTC. Amino acids: CASSFLGGFGTGGYEQYF.

V gene TRBV5-5 combines with J gene TRBJ1-2; TRBD1 is a possible D gene (5 bases). Trimming took off 4 bases at V and 10 bases at J, with 17 bases between the two ends. Germline V gene lookup returns CDR1 SGHKS and CDR2 YYEKEE (reference sequence). This CDR3 has 13 amino acids. The CDR3 DNA is TGTGCCAGCAGCCGGGGGAGGCCCGACTACTACACCTTC. Translation: CASSRGRPDYYTF.

The J gene is TRBJ1-2, the V gene TRBV14, with D hard to call. Germline values: CDR1 SGHDN, CDR2 FVKESK. V lost 1 base and J lost 6, with 15 bases in between. This CDR3 is 15 amino acids long. The CDR3 loop reads CASSQGRPPLHGYTF. The CDR3 DNA reads TGTGCCAGCAGCCAAGGGCGCCCGCCACTTCATGGCTACACCTTC.

The rearrangement joins TRBV13 to TRBJ2-6; possible D gene TRBD1, 6 bases. Germline-derived CDR1 and CDR2 are PRHDT and FYEKMQ (reference sequence). Trimming left V 4 bases short and J 0 bases short, with 16 bases between. The CDR3 consists of 18 residues. The CDR3 DNA reads TGTGCCAGCAGCTCGTCGACAGGTAAACCCTCTGGGGCCAACGTCCTGACTTTC. Its protein is CASSSSTGKPSGANVLTF.

This clone was seen once. V is TRBV28 and J is TRBJ2-7; D could derive from TRBD1 or TRBD2 (6 bases each). Trimming shortened V by 7 bases and J by 3 bases, and 22 bases separated the two germline ends. CDR1 and CDR2 (germline): MDHEN, SYDVKM. The CDR3 consists of 16 residues. This CDR3 is CASKPSGAARYYEQYF. CDR3 DNA: TGTGCCAGCAAACCCTCGGGGGCGGCCAGGTACTACGAGCAGTACTTC.

The chain combines TRBV10-3 with TRBJ1-3; D remains unclear. This CDR3 region has 14 residues. From germline, CDR1 is ENHRY and CDR2 SYGVKD. Between the trimmed V and J ends, which lost 6 bases and 1 base, there was a span of 10 bases. Here the CDR3 DNA reads TGTGCCATCAGGATGGACCGTTCTGGAAACACCATATATTTT. Encoded protein: CAIRMDRSGNTIYF.

The rearrangement uses TRBV28 and TRBJ1-4; TRBD1 matches at 11 bases. Germline assignment: CDR1 MDHEN and CDR2 SYDVKM. The CDR3 is made up of 15 amino acids. V lost 7 bases, J lost 8 bases, and 9 bases stayed unmatched. In DNA, the CDR3 is TGTGCCAGCAACTCTCCCGGGACAGGGGGGGAAAAACTGTTTTTT. Protein product: CASNSPGTGGEKLFF.

The chain employs TRBV27 and TRBJ2-2; 14 bases map to TRBD2. V lost 6 bases to trimming and J lost 5 bases; unmatched junction nucleotides: 8. The CDR3 is made up of 17 amino acids. CDR1 is MNHEY and CDR2 is SMNVEV in the germline V gene (reference sequence). DNA for the CDR3: TGTGCCAGCAGCCGACTAGCGGGAGGGCCGGAAACCGGGGAGCTGTTTTTT. This gives the protein CASSRLAGGPETGELFF.

For this clone: Other DNA sequences in the sample encode the same CDR3. The chain couples TRBV7-3 to TRBJ1-4; D remains unclear. The CDR3 has 14 residues. The germline CDR1 and CDR2 sequences are SGHTA and FQGTGA. With 1 base removed from V and 6 bases from J, the gap between germline ends came to 9 bases. The CDR3 loop is CASSLNRVDEKLFF. The CDR3 DNA reads as TGTGCCAGCAGCTTAAATAGGGTTGATGAAAAACTGTTTTTT.

The V gene is TRBV10-3, the J gene TRBJ1-5, with D possibly TRBD1 on 5 matching bases. The CDR3 spans 16 residues. V lost 10 bases to trimming and J lost 0 bases, with 19 bases between them. Germline CDR1 and CDR2: ENHRY and SYGVKD. CDR3 nucleotide sequence: TGTGCCACCGCAAACCAGGGAAGTAATAGCAATCAGCCCCAGCATTTT. As protein: CATANQGSNSNQPQHF.

The chain has TRBV2 and TRBJ1-5; D may be TRBD1 (6 bases). Trimming removed 6 bases from V and 1 base from J, with 10 bases in between. From germline, CDR1 is SNHLY and CDR2 FYNNEI. The CDR3 covers 14 residues. The CDR3 DNA reads TGTGCCAGCAGGGACAGTCAGAGCAATCAGCCCCAGCATTTT. Protein: CASRDSQSNQPQHF.

The rearrangement links TRBV5-1 to TRBJ1-2, with 11 positions matching TRBD1. CDR1 SGHRS and CDR2 YFSETQ come from the germline V gene. J gave up 6 bases and V 4 bases, and 8 bases lay outside the gene matches. The CDR3 has 15 residues. CDR3 amino acids: CASSAGTGGGHGYTF. The DNA for the CDR3 is TGCGCCAGCAGCGCCGGGACAGGGGGAGGCCATGGCTACACCTTC.

The CDR3 DNA sequence: TGCGCCAGTTCGGGGGGTGCACAGGGAAATTGGGCAGATACGCAGTATTTT. Translated: CASSGGAQGNWADTQYF. J is TRBJ2-3 and V is TRBV4-1; TRBD2 might be the D (7 bases). Deletions cut 9 bases from V and 4 bases from J, with 26 bases between. The CDR3 contains 17 residues. The germline V gene encodes CDR1 MGHRA and CDR2 YSYEKL.

The chain carries TRBV29-1 and TRBJ1-2, with no clear D. Trimming took 1 base from V and 0 from J, leaving 9 bases between them. Germline V lookup: CDR1 SQVTM, CDR2 ANQGSEA. The CDR3 spans 14 residues. The chain's CDR3 is CSVEGALSNYGYTF. The CDR3 DNA is TGCAGCGTTGAAGGCGCCCTGTCTAACTATGGCTACACCTTC.

The rearrangement uses TRBV7-2 and TRBJ1-5, with D perhaps matching TRBD1 (6 bases). This CDR3 has 17 residues. Trimming shortened V by 5 bases and J by 6 bases, and 23 bases separated the two germline ends. CDR1 and CDR2 from the germline V gene are SGHTA and FQGNSA. The CDR3 sequence: CASSLKTGTIGFQPQHF. CDR3 nucleotide sequence: TGTGCCAGCAGCCTTAAAACAGGGACGATCGGGTTTCAGCCCCAGCATTTT.

This chain connects TRBV28 to TRBJ2-1; TRBD2 matches 7 bases. Germline assignment: CDR1 MDHEN and CDR2 SYDVKM. The CDR3 consists of 14 residues. V shed 10 bases and J 4 bases; nucleotides not matched to a gene: 10. The CDR3 is CATTRTSFYNEQFF. Written as DNA, the CDR3 is TGTGCCACCACGCGGACTAGTTTTTACAATGAGCAGTTCTTC.

The rearrangement joins TRBV18 to TRBJ2-5; tentatively, D is TRBD1 (5 bases). The V gene's germline CDR1 is KGHSH and CDR2 LQKENI. This CDR3 contains 16 residues. V gave up 5 bases and J gave up 2 bases, with 18 bases separating them. The CDR3 here is CASSTVIGHTQETQYF. CDR3 in DNA: TGTGCCAGCTCAACTGTAATCGGACATACTCAAGAGACCCAGTACTTC.

The rearrangement uses TRBV5-6 and TRBJ1-6; no clear D. The CDR3 has 14 residues. V was trimmed by 0 bases and J by 7 bases, leaving 8 bases between them. Germline CDR1 SGHDT, CDR2 YYEEEE. CDR3 region: CASSLAQVNSPLHF. CDR3 DNA sequence: TGTGCCAGCAGCTTGGCGCAGGTAAATTCACCCCTCCACTTT.

The chain couples TRBV28 to TRBJ2-2, with 8 nucleotides matching TRBD2. V shed 7 bases, J shed 4 bases, and the junction held 11 bases outside the gene matches. This CDR3 is 16 amino acids long. Germline V gene sequence: CDR1 MDHEN, CDR2 SYDVKM. This CDR3 reads CASTLGGSGTTGELFF. CDR3 bases: TGTGCCAGCACCCTCGGCGGTAGCGGGACCACCGGGGAGCTGTTTTTT.

The J gene is TRBJ2-1, the V gene TRBV19; 12 bases map to TRBD2. The CDR3 runs 23 residues. Germline V gene sequence: CDR1 LNHDA, CDR2 SQIVND (reference sequence). J gave up 0 bases and V 5 bases, and 23 bases lay outside the gene matches. The CDR3 coding sequence is TGTGCCAGTAGTGCCAGGACTAGCGGGGAGGTTATTGGGGGAAGACACTCCTACAATGAGCAGTTCTTC. Its translation: CASSARTSGEVIGGRHSYNEQFF.

This clone has more than one count but fewer than ten. The chain recombines TRBV9 with TRBJ1-5, with TRBD1 identical over 7 bases. Trimming took 4 bases from V and 0 from J; bases not matched to a gene: 7. The CDR3 contains 16 residues. Per the germline V gene, CDR1 is SGDLS and CDR2 is YYNGEE. In DNA form, the CDR3 reads TGTGCCAGCAGCCCGGGACAGATCCTTAGCAATCAGCCCCAGCATTTT. Translating it yields CASSPGQILSNQPQHF.

The chain joins TRBV27 to TRBJ2-7, with D maybe TRBD2 (6 bases). Germline CDR1 MNHEY, CDR2 SMNVEV (reference sequence). The CDR3 has 14 residues. The V end was cut by 0 bases, the J end by 6 bases, with 12 bases between. The CDR3 coding sequence is TGTGCCAGCAGTTTATCCGGGAGTGGGTTCGAGCAGTACTTC. Protein sequence: CASSLSGSGFEQYF.

The chain employs TRBV5-4 and TRBJ2-1; D may be TRBD1 or TRBD2 (6 bases each). Germline V gives CDR1 SGHNT, CDR2 YYREEE (reference sequence). With 4 bases removed from V and 3 bases from J, the gap between germline ends came to 14 bases. CDR3 size: 15 residues. The CDR3 sequence is CASSQGGGIYNEQFF. CDR3 coding DNA: TGTGCCAGCAGCCAAGGAGGGGGTATCTACAATGAGCAGTTCTTC.

This chain connects TRBV5-5 to TRBJ1-3, with D tentatively TRBD1 (6 bases). Germline V gene sequence: CDR1 SGHKS, CDR2 YYEKEE (reference sequence). The CDR3 totals 16 residues. The V end was cut by 3 bases, the J end by 0 bases, with 13 bases between. The chain's CDR3 is CASSSRTEFSGNTIYF. CDR3 nucleotides: TGTGCCAGCAGCTCCCGGACAGAGTTCTCTGGAAACACCATATATTTT. Full variable domain (missing parts from reference TRBV5-5 and TRBJ1-3): DAGVTQSPTHLIKTRGQQVTLRCSPISGHKSVSWYQQVLGQGPQFIFQYYEKEERGRGNFPDRFSARQFPNYSSELNVNALLLGDSALYLCASSSRTEFSGNTIYFGEGSWLTVV.

In this sample, this clone turned up once. The sample has other DNA sequences that encode this CDR3 too. The J gene is TRBJ2-7, the V gene TRBV5-1; 13 nucleotides line up with TRBD2. The CDR3 is 15 residues long. Germline V lookup: CDR1 SGHRS, CDR2 YFSETQ. With 5 bases clipped from V and 0 bases from J, the junction kept 2 bases outside the gene matches. CDR3 amino acids: CASSWTSGSSYEQYF. The CDR3 nucleotides are TGCGCCAGCAGTTGGACTAGCGGGAGCTCCTACGAGCAGTACTTC.

The chain employs TRBV9 and TRBJ2-3, with unresolved D. The germline gives CDR1 SGDLS, CDR2 YYNGEE. V was pared by 1 base and J by 0 bases, with 9 bases between. This CDR3 spans 15 amino acids. The DNA for the CDR3 is TGTGCCAGCAGCGTAAGGTCAGAGAGCACAGATACGCAGTATTTT. Translation: CASSVRSESTDTQYF.

The chain employs TRBV28 and TRBJ2-1, with 7 bases that match TRBD1. J was trimmed by 4 bases and V by 5 bases; bases with no gene match: 11. Germline CDR1 MDHEN, CDR2 SYDVKM. The CDR3 sequence is 16 residues long. Written as DNA, the CDR3 is TGTGCCAGCAGTCCCGGAGACAGGGCCATTTACAATGAGCAGTTCTTC. Encoded protein: CASSPGDRAIYNEQFF.

The chain employs TRBV6-1 and TRBJ1-2; TRBD1 is a possible D gene (5 bases). The CDR3 is made up of 15 amino acids. Germline V lookup: CDR1 MNHNS, CDR2 SASEGT. V lost 3 bases to trimming and J lost 0 bases, with 11 bases between them. The CDR3 DNA sequence: TGTGCCAGCAGTGATGCGGGGGGAGCTAACTATGGCTACACCTTC. Translating gives CASSDAGGANYGYTF.

The chain carries TRBV4-3 and TRBJ2-7; 9 nucleotides match TRBD1. The germline V gene has CDR1 LGHNA and CDR2 YSLEER. The CDR3 contains 17 residues. V trimming: 4 bases; J trimming: 4 bases; junction bases outside the gene matches: 14. The CDR3 sequence is CASSPTAAGTGSYEQYF. Written as DNA, the CDR3 is TGCGCCAGCAGCCCAACCGCTGCCGGGACAGGGTCTTACGAGCAGTACTTC.